This T cell receptor (beta chain) was captured by sequencing in a study of regulatory T cells in long-lasting Graves disease. The germline CDR1 and CDR2 sequences are MNHNS and SASEGT. The CDR3 loop spans 18 amino acids. According to the study, TCR beta libraries were built with iRepertoire HTBI primers and CDR3-region Arm-PCR. In the original analysis: Sample data revealed under 75 TRBV and about 15 TRBJ segments. MiXCR was run by TCRdb on the multiplex PCR reads, yielding one entry per CDR3 protein. These V and J calls rely on TCRdb rather than the paper's analysis. The repertoire includes 420,000 or so distinct CDR3 sequences, about 15% of them detected once, and about a quarter sits in the top ten. Time point denoted: newly diagnosed GD, antithyroid drugs for less than 3 months. The TCR library was made from RNA extracted from PBMCs. Regarding this clonotype: One end of the junction varies from germline; a read error may be responsible.

The same data also went into a second study, on T cells in Graves' hyperthyroidism and ophthalmopathy.

This rearrangement joins TRBV6-1 to TRBJ2-7, with D perhaps being TRBD1 or TRBD2 (7 bases each). The sequencing used peripheral blood mononuclear cells (PBMCs), collected at new diagnosis, from a patient treated with antithyroid drugs. This receptor was identified in a woman younger than 35 with Graves disease. CDR3 residues: CASSEAGGGTASSCEQYF. The CDR3 DNA follows: TGTGCCAGCAGTGAAGCGGGGGGAGGGACAGCGAGCTCCTGCGAGCAGTACTTC.